The rows below give T cell receptor beta chains drawn from one sample of a study of cytotoxic CD8 clonotypes in ibrutinib-treated CLL. Generated by immunoSEQ multiplex PCR, the TCRdb table keeps only in-frame clones and is missing some. The top ten clones hold approximately 4.4% of a sample with over 65,000 clones, roughly 80% of them seen once. Source: PBMCs, taken after 12 months of ibrutinib treatment. The receptors come from a human donor with chronic lymphocytic leukemia. The CDR3 runs from the conserved cysteine through the conserved F or W. The D gene is left open where the match is weak. Size is stated for part of the rows, as once, few or many counts, or as a class when the clone is expanded.

D: -
J: TRBJ2-2
V: TRBV4-2
size: few
CDR3: CASSQDFFVAGELFF
DNA: TGTGCCAGCAGCCAAGATTTTTTTGTGGCCGGGGAGCTGTTTTTT

D: -
J: TRBJ2-2
V: TRBV18
size: -
CDR3: CASSTGRDTGELFF
DNA: TGTGCCAGCTCCACAGGGAGAGACACCGGGGAGCTGTTTTTT

D: -
J: TRBJ2-7
V: TRBV7-2
size: -
CDR3: CASGPANSYEQYF
DNA: TGTGCCAGCGGCCCGGCTAATTCCTACGAGCAGTACTTC

D: TRBD2
J: TRBJ2-2
V: TRBV7-3
size: -
CDR3: CASSLGVAGVSGELFF
DNA: TGTGCCAGCAGCTTAGGGGTAGCGGGAGTTTCCGGGGAGCTGTTTTTT

D: TRBD2
J: TRBJ2-1
V: TRBV5-5
size: -
CDR3: CASSWGLAANNEQFF
DNA: TGTGCCAGCAGCTGGGGACTAGCGGCAAACAATGAGCAGTTCTTC

D: -
J: TRBJ1-3
V: TRBV5-5
size: -
CDR3: CASMLRSSGNTIYF
DNA: TGTGCCAGCATGCTTCGGTCCTCTGGAAACACCATATATTTT

D: -
J: TRBJ2-3
V: TRBV7-3
size: -
CDR3: CASSPLGQAAPDTQYF
DNA: TGTGCCAGCAGCCCGTTAGGGCAAGCGGCCCCAGATACGCAGTATTTT

D: -
J: TRBJ2-4
V: TRBV5-1
size: -
CDR3: CASSLGGHQSSIQYF
DNA: TGCGCCAGCAGCTTGGGGGGACACCAATCCTCAATTCAGTACTTC

D: TRBD1
J: TRBJ1-3
V: TRBV7-2
size: -
CDR3: CASSLVRGNSGNTIYF
DNA: TGTGCCAGCAGCTTAGTCAGGGGGAACTCTGGAAACACCATATATTTT

D: -
J: TRBJ2-1
V: TRBV11-3
size: -
CDR3: CASSLGANPSYNEQFF
DNA: TGTGCCAGCAGCCTCGGGGCCAACCCATCCTACAATGAGCAGTTCTTC

D: TRBD2
J: TRBJ2-1
V: TRBV4-2
size: few
CDR3: CASSQGWGLAGAYNEQFF
DNA: TGTGCCAGCAGCCAAGGGTGGGGCCTAGCGGGGGCTTACAATGAGCAGTTCTTC

D: -
J: TRBJ1-5
V: TRBV18
size: -
CDR3: CASSPAWDQPQHF
DNA: TGTGCCAGCTCACCAGCCTGGGATCAGCCCCAGCATTTT

D: TRBD1
J: TRBJ1-1
V: TRBV2
size: -
CDR3: CASRPTGDTEAFF
DNA: TGTGCCAGCAGGCCTACAGGGGACACTGAAGCTTTCTTT

D: -
J: TRBJ1-2
V: TRBV11-2
size: -
CDR3: CASSSIPLIGYTF
DNA: TGTGCCAGCAGCTCCATTCCTCTTATTGGCTACACCTTC

D: TRBD2
J: TRBJ2-1
V: TRBV7-3
size: -
CDR3: CASSPRGGGNEQFF
DNA: TGTGCCAGCAGCCCCCGTGGGGGAGGGAATGAGCAGTTCTTC

D: -
J: TRBJ2-1
V: TRBV18
size: -
CDR3: CASSPGVNEQFF
DNA: TGTGCCAGCTCCCCAGGGGTCAATGAGCAGTTCTTC

D: TRBD1
J: TRBJ2-7
V: TRBV5-1
size: -
CDR3: CASSPWDRTYEQYF
DNA: TGCGCCAGCAGCCCGTGGGACAGGACGTACGAGCAGTACTTC

D: -
J: TRBJ2-3
V: TRBV29-1
size: -
CDR3: CSVVVLEGLGTDTQYF
DNA: TGCAGCGTTGTAGTTTTAGAGGGGCTGGGCACAGATACGCAGTATTTT

D: TRBD1
J: TRBJ2-7
V: TRBV6-6
size: -
CDR3: CASSYRQGVGEQYF
DNA: TGTGCCAGCAGTTACCGGCAGGGGGTGGGCGAGCAGTACTTC

D: TRBD1
J: TRBJ1-3
V: TRBV18
size: few
CDR3: CASSPDRDAVGNTIYF
DNA: TGTGCCAGCTCACCGGACAGGGATGCAGTGGGAAACACCATATATTTT

D: -
J: TRBJ1-1
V: TRBV6-5
size: once
CDR3: CASSPRGAGNTEAFF
DNA: TGTGCCAGCAGTCCCCGGGGGGCGGGGAACACTGAAGCTTTCTTT

D: TRBD1
J: TRBJ1-5
V: TRBV5-1
size: -
CDR3: CASSEDGQVNQPQHF
DNA: TGCGCCAGCAGCGAGGACGGACAGGTTAATCAGCCCCAGCATTTT

D: TRBD1
J: TRBJ1-1
V: TRBV9
size: many
CDR3: CASSSGGGGTEAFF
DNA: TGTGCCAGCAGCTCAGGGGGCGGGGGCACTGAAGCTTTCTTT

D: TRBD1
J: TRBJ2-3
V: TRBV29-1
size: few
CDR3: CSVGDSYTDTQYF
DNA: TGCAGCGTTGGGGACAGCTACACAGATACGCAGTATTTT

D: TRBD2
J: TRBJ2-6
V: TRBV25-1
size: -
CDR3: CASSELGTSGGGANVLTF
DNA: TGTGCCAGCAGTGAATTGGGGACTAGCGGCGGAGGGGCCAACGTCCTGACTTTC

D: TRBD1
J: TRBJ1-2
V: TRBV28
size: -
CDR3: CASQGEALYGYTF
DNA: TGTGCCAGCCAGGGGGAGGCGCTCTATGGCTACACCTTC

D: -
J: TRBJ2-3
V: TRBV18
size: -
CDR3: CASSPMRARDTDTQYF
DNA: TGTGCCAGCTCACCGATGCGGGCCAGAGACACAGATACGCAGTATTTT

D: -
J: TRBJ1-2
V: TRBV7-2
size: -
CDR3: CASSPGSQNYGYTF
DNA: TGTGCCAGCAGCCCCGGTTCCCAGAACTATGGCTACACCTTC

D: TRBD1
J: TRBJ1-2
V: TRBV7-9
size: few
CDR3: CASSPWTGFGYTF
DNA: TGTGCCAGCAGCCCCTGGACAGGGTTTGGCTACACCTTC

D: -
J: TRBJ2-5
V: TRBV7-3
size: -
CDR3: CASSLGVGQKETQYF
DNA: TGTGCCAGCAGCTTAGGGGTGGGGCAGAAAGAGACCCAGTACTTC

D: TRBD1
J: TRBJ2-7
V: TRBV6-5
size: once
CDR3: CASSYPTGSDYEQYF
DNA: TGTGCCAGCAGTTACCCGACAGGGTCGGACTACGAGCAGTACTTC

D: TRBD1
J: TRBJ1-2
V: TRBV7-2
size: -
CDR3: CASSRRDREYGYTF
DNA: TGTGCCAGCAGCCGCCGGGACAGGGAGTATGGCTACACCTTC

D: -
J: TRBJ2-3
V: TRBV6-6
size: -
CDR3: CASSYVAGWPDTQYF
DNA: TGTGCCAGCAGTTATGTCGCGGGTTGGCCAGATACGCAGTATTTT

D: -
J: TRBJ2-7
V: TRBV7-3
size: -
CDR3: CASSLSLRGEQYF
DNA: TGTGCCAGCAGCTTATCGTTAAGGGGGGAGCAGTACTTC

D: -
J: TRBJ2-1
V: TRBV27
size: few
CDR3: CASSLQQDNEQFF
DNA: TGTGCCAGCAGTTTACAACAGGACAATGAGCAGTTCTTC

D: -
J: TRBJ1-1
V: TRBV10-3
size: -
CDR3: CAISGQLNTEAFF
DNA: TGTGCCATCAGTGGCCAGTTGAACACTGAAGCTTTCTTT

D: TRBD1
J: TRBJ1-4
V: TRBV10-3
size: -
CDR3: CAISESRTGGEKLFF
DNA: TGTGCCATCAGTGAGTCCAGGACAGGGGGTGAAAAACTGTTTTTT

D: -
J: TRBJ2-4
V: TRBV21-1
size: few
CDR3: CASSKPPLGAKNIQYF
DNA: TGTGCCAGCAGCAAGCCCCCCCTTGGAGCCAAAAACATTCAGTACTTC

D: TRBD1
J: TRBJ2-3
V: TRBV5-1
size: once
CDR3: CASSAQGAPDTQYF
DNA: TGCGCCAGCAGTGCCCAGGGGGCGCCGGATACGCAGTATTTT

D: TRBD1
J: TRBJ2-5
V: TRBV9
size: -
CDR3: CASSAGTEETQYF
DNA: TGTGCCAGCAGCGCCGGGACAGAAGAGACCCAGTACTTC

D: TRBD1
J: TRBJ2-3
V: TRBV19
size: -
CDR3: CASRDSGTDTQYF
DNA: TGTGCCAGCCGGGACAGCGGCACAGATACGCAGTATTTT

D: -
J: TRBJ1-3
V: TRBV4-3
size: -
CDR3: CASSQVGPLDSAGNTIYF
DNA: TGCGCCAGCAGCCAAGTGGGTCCCTTGGACAGTGCTGGAAACACCATATATTTT

D: TRBD2
J: TRBJ2-1
V: TRBV4-3
size: -
CDR3: CASSQDLVLLAGEWFF
DNA: TGCGCCAGCAGCCAAGATCTGGTCCTTCTGGCGGGGGAGTGGTTCTTC

D: -
J: TRBJ1-1
V: TRBV7-9
size: -
CDR3: CASSLGGLGGAFF
DNA: TGTGCCAGCAGCTTAGGGGGCCTCGGCGGGGCTTTCTTT

D: TRBD2
J: TRBJ2-7
V: TRBV14
size: -
CDR3: CASSLGLGGEQYF
DNA: TGTGCCAGCAGCCTGGGACTAGGTGGCGAGCAGTACTTC

D: TRBD2
J: TRBJ2-4
V: TRBV2
size: many
CDR3: CASRRTSGGANIQYF
DNA: TGTGCCAGCAGGCGGACTAGCGGGGGGGCAAACATTCAGTACTTC

D: -
J: TRBJ2-2
V: TRBV5-1
size: -
CDR3: CASSYTPNTGELFF
DNA: TGCGCCAGCAGCTATACACCGAACACCGGGGAGCTGTTTTTT